This TCR beta chain emerged from a study of blood T cell repertoires in COVID-19. Background on the study: The United States, Italy and Spain were the sources of the acute and convalescent COVID-19 samples. The analysed material was cDNA or gDNA that came from T cells, B-cell-depleted T cells, or PBMCs.

As processed by the authors: Nucleated cell counts were estimated from reference gene primer amplification. Using immunoSEQ multiplex PCR, the repertoire was profiled, and TCRdb retains in-frame clones only, with some absent. For V, J and clone size, that table is used; D and trimming come from the DNA. The sample shows hundreds of thousands of clones, around 84% of them seen only once. Germline CDR1 and CDR2: PRHDT and FYEKMQ (reference sequence). V shed 6 bases and J shed 6 bases, with 12 bases lying between them. This CDR3 contains 14 residues. Sequencing was carried out using peripheral blood. The clonotype originates from a man between 60 and 70 years old with acute or convalescent COVID-19. The gene calls are TRBV13 and TRBJ1-6, with TRBD1 as a possible D gene (5 bases). In DNA, the CDR3 is TGTGCCAGCAGTTACGGGGGAGGTAATTCACCCCTCCACTTT. Protein sequence: CASSYGGGNSPLHF.